The present T cell receptor beta chain was sequenced within a study of vaccination and CD4 T cells after COVID-19. Overall study: Convalescent donors totaled six males and four females, including two who were Hispanic. Post-COVID draws followed diagnosis by a median around 100 days (range 35 to 161). Overall study findings and caveats: Convalescent patients displayed a median around 86% of reactive clones emerging only post-vaccination.

Treatment noted: roughly ten-day PBMC culture with coronavirus spike peptide pools or control peptides (ViraFEST assay). The CDR3 has 13 amino acids. V lost 2 bases to trimming and J lost 6 bases; unmatched junction nucleotides: 5. Germline assignment: CDR1 GTSNPN and CDR2 SVGIG (reference sequence). This clonotype is judged large. Its specificity is not known. Researchers used the Oncomine TCR Beta short-read assay to sequence DNA from cultured CD4+ T cells. TCRdb fed the PCR reads into MiXCR, producing one record per CDR3 protein. The table includes 3,000 to 4,000 distinct CDR3 sequences, over 35% detected once.

This sequence originates from a human donor who had recovered from COVID-19. The sample was CD4+ T cells from blood, cultured in vitro. The V call is TRBV30, the J call TRBJ1-2; 8 nucleotides align to TRBD1. DNA for the CDR3: TGTGCCTGGAGTCTAGGACAGGGACATGGCTACACCTTC. It codes for CAWSLGQGHGYTF. The full variable domain, its missing parts supplied by reference TRBV30 and TRBJ1-2, is SQTIHQWPATLVQPVGSPLSLECTVEGTSNPNLYWYRQAAGRGLQLLFYSVGIGQISSEVPQNLSASRPQDRQFILSSKKLLLSDSGFYLCAWSLGQGHGYTFGSGTRLTVV.